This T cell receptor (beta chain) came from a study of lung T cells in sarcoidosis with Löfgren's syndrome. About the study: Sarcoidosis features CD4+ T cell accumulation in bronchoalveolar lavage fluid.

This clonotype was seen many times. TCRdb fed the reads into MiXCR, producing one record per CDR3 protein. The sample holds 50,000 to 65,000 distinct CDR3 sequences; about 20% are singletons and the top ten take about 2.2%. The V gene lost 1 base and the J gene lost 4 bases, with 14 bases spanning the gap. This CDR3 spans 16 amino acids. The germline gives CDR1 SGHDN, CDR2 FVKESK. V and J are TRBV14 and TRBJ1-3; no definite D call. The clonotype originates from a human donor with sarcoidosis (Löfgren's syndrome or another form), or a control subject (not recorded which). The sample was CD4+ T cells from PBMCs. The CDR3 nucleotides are TGTGCCAGCAGCCAAGTTCGTCCAGGCAGAGGAAACACCATATATTTT. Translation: CASSQVRPGRGNTIYF.